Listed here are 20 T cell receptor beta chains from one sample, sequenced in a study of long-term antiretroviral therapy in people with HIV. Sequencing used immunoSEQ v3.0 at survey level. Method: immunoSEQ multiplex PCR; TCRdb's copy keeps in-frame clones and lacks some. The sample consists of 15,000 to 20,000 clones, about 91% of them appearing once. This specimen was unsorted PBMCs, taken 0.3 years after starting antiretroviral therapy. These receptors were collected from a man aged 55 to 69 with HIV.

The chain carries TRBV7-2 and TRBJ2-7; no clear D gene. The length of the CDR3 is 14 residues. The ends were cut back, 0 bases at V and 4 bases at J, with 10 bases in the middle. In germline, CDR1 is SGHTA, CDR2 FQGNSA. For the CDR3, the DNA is TGTGCCAGCAGCTTAGCGGCCGGGTTTTACGAGCAGTACTTC. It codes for CASSLAAGFYEQYF.

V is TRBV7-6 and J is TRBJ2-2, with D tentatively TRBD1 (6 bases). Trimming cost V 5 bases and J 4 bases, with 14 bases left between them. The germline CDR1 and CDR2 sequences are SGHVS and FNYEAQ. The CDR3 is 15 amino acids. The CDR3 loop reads CASSPGTPSTGELFF. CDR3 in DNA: TGTGCCAGCAGCCCCGGGACACCAAGCACCGGGGAGCTGTTTTTT.

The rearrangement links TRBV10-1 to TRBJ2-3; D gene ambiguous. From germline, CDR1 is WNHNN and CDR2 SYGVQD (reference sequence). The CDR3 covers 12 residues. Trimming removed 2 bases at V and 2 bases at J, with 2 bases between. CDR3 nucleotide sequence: TGCGCCAGCAGTGAGGTCACAGATACGCAGTATTTT. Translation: CASSEVTDTQYF.

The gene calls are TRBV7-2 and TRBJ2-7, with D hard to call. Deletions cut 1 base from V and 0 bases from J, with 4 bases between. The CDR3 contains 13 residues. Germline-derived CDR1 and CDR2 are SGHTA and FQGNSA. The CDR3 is CASSLGRSYEQYF. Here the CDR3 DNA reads TGTGCCAGCAGCTTAGGCCGCTCCTACGAGCAGTACTTC.

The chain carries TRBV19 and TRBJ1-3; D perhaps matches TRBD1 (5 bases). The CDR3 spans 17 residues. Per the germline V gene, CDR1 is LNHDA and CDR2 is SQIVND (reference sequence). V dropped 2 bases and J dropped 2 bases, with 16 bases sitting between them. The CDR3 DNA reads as TGTGCCAGTAGTATATACCTGAAAGGGACGCCTGGAAACACCATATATTTT. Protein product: CASSIYLKGTPGNTIYF.

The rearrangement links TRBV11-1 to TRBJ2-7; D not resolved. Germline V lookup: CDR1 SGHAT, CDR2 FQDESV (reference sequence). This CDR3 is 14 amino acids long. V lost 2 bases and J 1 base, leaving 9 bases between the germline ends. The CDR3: CASSLRHGSYEQYF. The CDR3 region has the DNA TGTGCCAGCAGCTTACGACACGGGTCCTACGAGCAGTACTTC.

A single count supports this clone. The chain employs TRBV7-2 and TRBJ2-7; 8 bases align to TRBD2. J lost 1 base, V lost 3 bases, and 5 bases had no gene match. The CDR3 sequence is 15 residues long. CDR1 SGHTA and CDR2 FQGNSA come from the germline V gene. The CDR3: CASSFTTSGSYEQYF. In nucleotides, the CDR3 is TGTGCCAGCAGCTTTACAACTAGCGGTTCCTACGAGCAGTACTTC.

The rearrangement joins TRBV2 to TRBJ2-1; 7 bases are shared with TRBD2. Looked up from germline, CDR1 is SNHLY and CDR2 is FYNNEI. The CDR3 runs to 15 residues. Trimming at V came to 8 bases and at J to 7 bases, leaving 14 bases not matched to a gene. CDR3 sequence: CASQVGEGPWNEQFF. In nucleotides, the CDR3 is TGTGCCAGCCAGGTGGGGGAGGGCCCGTGGAATGAGCAGTTCTTC.

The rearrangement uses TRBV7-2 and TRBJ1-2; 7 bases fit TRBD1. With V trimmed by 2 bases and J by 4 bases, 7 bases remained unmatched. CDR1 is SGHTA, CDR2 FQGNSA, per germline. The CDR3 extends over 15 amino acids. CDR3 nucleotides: TGTGCCAGCAGCTTATCTCGGGACAGCCCCTATGGCTACACCTTC. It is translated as CASSLSRDSPYGYTF.

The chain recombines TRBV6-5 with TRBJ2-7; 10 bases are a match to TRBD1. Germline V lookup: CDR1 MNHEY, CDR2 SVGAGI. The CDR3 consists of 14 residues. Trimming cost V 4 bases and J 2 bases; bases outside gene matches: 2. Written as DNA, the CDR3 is TGTGCCAGCAGTTCTGGACAGGGGGCCTACGAGCAGTACTTC. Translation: CASSSGQGAYEQYF.

The CDR3 sequence: CASNRADTDTQYF. The CDR3 DNA is TGTGCCAGCAACCGGGCAGACACAGATACGCAGTATTTT. V gene TRBV6-6 combines with J gene TRBJ2-3; D is ambiguous. The CDR3 contains 13 residues. The germline CDR1 and CDR2 sequences are MNHNY and SVGAGI (reference sequence). Trimming stripped 7 bases from V and 2 bases from J, with 10 bases between.

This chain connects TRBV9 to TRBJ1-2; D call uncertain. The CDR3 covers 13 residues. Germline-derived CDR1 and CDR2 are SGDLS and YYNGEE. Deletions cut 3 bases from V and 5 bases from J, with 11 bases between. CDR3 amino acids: CASSAGPLYGYTF. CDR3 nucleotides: TGTGCCAGCAGCGCCGGTCCCTTATATGGCTACACCTTC.

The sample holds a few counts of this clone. CDR3 sequence (DNA): TGTGCCAGCAGGGGACGGCAATTCTCTGGAAACACCATATATTTT. Protein sequence: CASRGRQFSGNTIYF. The chain recombines TRBV6-1 with TRBJ1-3, with D maybe TRBD1 (5 bases). The CDR3 consists of 15 residues. CDR1 and CDR2 (germline): MNHNS, SASEGT. V was trimmed by 6 bases and J by 0 bases, leaving 12 bases between them.

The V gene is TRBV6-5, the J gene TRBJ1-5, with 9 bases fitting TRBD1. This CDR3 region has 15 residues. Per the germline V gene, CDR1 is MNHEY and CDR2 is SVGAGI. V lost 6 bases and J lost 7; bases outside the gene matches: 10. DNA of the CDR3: TGTGCCAGCAGCTCATTACAGGGGGCTCTACAGCCCCAGCATTTT. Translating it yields CASSSLQGALQPQHF.

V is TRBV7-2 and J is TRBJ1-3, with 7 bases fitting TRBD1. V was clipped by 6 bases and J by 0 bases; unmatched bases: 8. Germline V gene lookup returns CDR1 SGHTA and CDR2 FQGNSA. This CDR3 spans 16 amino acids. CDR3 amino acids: CASSGGTAFSGNTIYF. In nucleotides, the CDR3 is TGTGCCAGCAGTGGGGGGACAGCCTTCTCTGGAAACACCATATATTTT. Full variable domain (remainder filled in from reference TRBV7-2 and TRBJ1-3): GAGVSQSPSNKVTEKGKDVELRCDPISGHTALYWYRQSLGQGLEFLIYFQGNSAPDKSGLPSDRFSAERTGGSVSTLTIQRTQQEDSAVYLCASSGGTAFSGNTIYFGEGSWLTVV.

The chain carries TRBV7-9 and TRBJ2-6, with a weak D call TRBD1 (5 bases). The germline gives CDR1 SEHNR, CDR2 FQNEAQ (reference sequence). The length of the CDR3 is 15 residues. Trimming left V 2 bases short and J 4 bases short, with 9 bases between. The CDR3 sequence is CASSLQGNGANVLTF. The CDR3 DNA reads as TGTGCCAGCAGCTTACAGGGAAACGGGGCCAACGTCCTGACTTTC.

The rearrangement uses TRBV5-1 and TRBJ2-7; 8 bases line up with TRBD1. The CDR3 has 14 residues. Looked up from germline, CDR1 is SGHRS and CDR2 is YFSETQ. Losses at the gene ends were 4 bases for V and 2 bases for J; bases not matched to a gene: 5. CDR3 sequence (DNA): TGCGCCAGCAGCCGGGACAGGATCGCCTACGAGCAGTACTTC. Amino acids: CASSRDRIAYEQYF.

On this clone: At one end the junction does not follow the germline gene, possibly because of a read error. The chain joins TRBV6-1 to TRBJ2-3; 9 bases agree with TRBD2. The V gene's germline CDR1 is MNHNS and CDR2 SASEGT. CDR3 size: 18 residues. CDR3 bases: TGTGCCAGCAGTGTAAGACTAGCGGCCGCCGCAGTGGGAAAAACGCGGTATTTT. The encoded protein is CASSVRLAAAAVGKTRYF.

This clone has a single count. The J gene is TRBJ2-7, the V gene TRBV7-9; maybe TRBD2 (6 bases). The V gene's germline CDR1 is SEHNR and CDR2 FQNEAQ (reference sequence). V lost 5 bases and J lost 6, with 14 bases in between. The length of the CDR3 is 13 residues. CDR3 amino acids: CASSGGTPLEQYF. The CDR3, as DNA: TGTGCCAGCAGCGGCGGGACGCCACTCGAGCAGTACTTC. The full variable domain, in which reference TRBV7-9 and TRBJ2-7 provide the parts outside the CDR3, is DTGVSQNPRHKITKRGQNVTFRCDPISEHNRLYWYRQTLGQGPEFLTYFQNEAQLEKSRLLSDRFSAERPKGSFSTLEIQRTEQGDSAMYLCASSGGTPLEQYFGPGTRLTVT.

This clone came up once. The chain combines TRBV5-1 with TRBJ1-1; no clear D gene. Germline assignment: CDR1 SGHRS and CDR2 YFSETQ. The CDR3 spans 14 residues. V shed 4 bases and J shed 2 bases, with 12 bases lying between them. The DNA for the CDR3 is TGCGCCAGCAGCCCACAGATTTCTAACACTGAAGCTTTCTTT. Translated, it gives CASSPQISNTEAFF.